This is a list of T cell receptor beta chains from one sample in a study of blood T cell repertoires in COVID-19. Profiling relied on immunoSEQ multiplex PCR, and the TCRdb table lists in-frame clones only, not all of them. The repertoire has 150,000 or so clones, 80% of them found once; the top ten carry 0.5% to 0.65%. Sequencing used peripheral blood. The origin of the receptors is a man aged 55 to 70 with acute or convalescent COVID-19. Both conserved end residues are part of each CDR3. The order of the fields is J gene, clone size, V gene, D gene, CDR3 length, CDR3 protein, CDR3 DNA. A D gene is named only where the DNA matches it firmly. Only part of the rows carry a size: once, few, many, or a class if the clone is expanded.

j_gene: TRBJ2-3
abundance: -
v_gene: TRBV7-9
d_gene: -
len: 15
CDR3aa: CASSLSTGLADTQYF
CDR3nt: TGTGCCAGCAGCTTATCCACAGGGTTGGCAGATACGCAGTATTTT

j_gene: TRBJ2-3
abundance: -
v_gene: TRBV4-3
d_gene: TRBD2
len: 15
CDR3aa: CASSQDLTSGQYMYF
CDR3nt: TGCGCCAGCAGCCAAGATCTGACTAGCGGTCAATATATGTATTTT

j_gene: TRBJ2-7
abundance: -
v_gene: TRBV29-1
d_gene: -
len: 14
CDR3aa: CSVVRQVSSYEQYF
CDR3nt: TGCAGCGTCGTGCGACAGGTCAGCTCCTACGAGCAGTACTTC

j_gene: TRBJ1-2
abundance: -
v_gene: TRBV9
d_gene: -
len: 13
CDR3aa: CASGGGDPYGYTF
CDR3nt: TGTGCCAGCGGGGGAGGGGATCCCTATGGCTACACCTTC

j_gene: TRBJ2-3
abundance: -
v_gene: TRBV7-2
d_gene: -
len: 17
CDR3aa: CASSTSLRGSGTDTQYF
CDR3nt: TGTGCCAGCAGCACGTCCCTCCGGGGTTCGGGCACAGATACGCAGTATTTT

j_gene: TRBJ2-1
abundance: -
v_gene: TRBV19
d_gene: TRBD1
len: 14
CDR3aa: CASSIGQGGGEQFF
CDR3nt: TGTGCCAGTAGTATCGGACAGGGAGGCGGTGAGCAGTTCTTC

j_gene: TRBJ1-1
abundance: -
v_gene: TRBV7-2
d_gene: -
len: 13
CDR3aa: CASARTVPAEAFF
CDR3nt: TGTGCCAGCGCCAGGACAGTTCCCGCTGAAGCTTTCTTT

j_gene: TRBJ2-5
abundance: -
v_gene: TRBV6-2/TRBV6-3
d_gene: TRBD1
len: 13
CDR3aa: CASSSGQQETQYF
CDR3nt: TGTGCCAGCAGCTCGGGACAGCAAGAGACCCAGTACTTC

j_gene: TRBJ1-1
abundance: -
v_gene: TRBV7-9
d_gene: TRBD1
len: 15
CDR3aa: CASSRWTGENTEAFF
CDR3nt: TGTGCCAGCAGCCGGTGGACAGGGGAGAACACTGAAGCTTTCTTT

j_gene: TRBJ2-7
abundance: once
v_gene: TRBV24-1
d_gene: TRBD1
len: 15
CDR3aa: CATSDSRTGGYEQYF
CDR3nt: TGTGCCACCAGTGATTCCAGGACAGGGGGCTACGAGCAGTACTTC

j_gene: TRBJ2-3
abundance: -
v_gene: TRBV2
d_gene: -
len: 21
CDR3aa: CASSAQGSPLFAVVNTDTQYF
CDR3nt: TGTGCCAGCTCCGCGCAGGGATCGCCACTTTTCGCTGTGGTAAACACAGATACGCAGTATTTT

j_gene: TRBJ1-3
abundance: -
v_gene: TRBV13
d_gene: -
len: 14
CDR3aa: CASSLPGALNTIYF
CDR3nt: TGTGCCAGCAGCTTACCTGGGGCCCTAAACACCATATATTTT

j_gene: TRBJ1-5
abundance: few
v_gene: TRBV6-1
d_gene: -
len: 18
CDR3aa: CASSEDGWGGGSNQPQHF
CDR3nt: TGTGCCAGCAGTGAAGACGGGTGGGGAGGAGGTAGCAATCAGCCCCAGCATTTT

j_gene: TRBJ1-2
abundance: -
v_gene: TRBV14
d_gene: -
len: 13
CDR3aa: CASSLQGSDGYTF
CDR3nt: TGTGCCAGCAGCCTACAGGGTTCCGATGGCTACACCTTC

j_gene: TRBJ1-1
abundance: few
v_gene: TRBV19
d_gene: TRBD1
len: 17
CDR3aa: CASSRPLTGGANTEAFF
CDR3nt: TGTGCCAGTAGTAGACCCTTAACAGGGGGTGCGAACACTGAAGCTTTCTTT

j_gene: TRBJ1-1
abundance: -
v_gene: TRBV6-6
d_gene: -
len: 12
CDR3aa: CASRKQGTEAFF
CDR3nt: TGTGCCAGCAGGAAACAGGGCACTGAAGCTTTCTTT

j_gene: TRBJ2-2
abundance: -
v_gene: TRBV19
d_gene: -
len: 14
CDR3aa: CASRTRRNTGELFF
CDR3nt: TGTGCCAGTAGGACGCGGCGGAACACCGGGGAGCTGTTTTTT

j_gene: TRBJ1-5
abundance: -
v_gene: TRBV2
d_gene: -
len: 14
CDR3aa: CASSEGQYNQPQHF
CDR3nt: TGTGCCAGCAGTGAAGGACAGTACAATCAGCCCCAGCATTTT

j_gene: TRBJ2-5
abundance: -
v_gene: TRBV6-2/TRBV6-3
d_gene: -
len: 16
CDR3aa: CASSYDPSGRPETQYF
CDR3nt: TGTGCCAGCAGTTATGACCCCTCAGGGAGGCCCGAGACCCAGTACTTC

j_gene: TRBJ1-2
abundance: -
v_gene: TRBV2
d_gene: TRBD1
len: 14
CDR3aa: CASSEMGQGYGYTF
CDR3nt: TGTGCCAGCAGTGAAATGGGACAGGGGTATGGCTACACCTTC

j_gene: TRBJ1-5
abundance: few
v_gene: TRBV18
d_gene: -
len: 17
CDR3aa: CASSRGRQGRGDQPQHF
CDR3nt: TGTGCCAGCTCACGGGGCCGCCAGGGCCGCGGGGATCAGCCCCAGCATTTT

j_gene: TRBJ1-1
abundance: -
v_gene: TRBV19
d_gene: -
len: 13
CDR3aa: CASSIRTDTEAFF
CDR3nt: TGTGCCAGTAGTATCCGGACAGACACTGAAGCTTTCTTT

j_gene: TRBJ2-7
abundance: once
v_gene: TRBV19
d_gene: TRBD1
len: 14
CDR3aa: CATTKGQAPNEQYF
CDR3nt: TGTGCCACAACGAAGGGACAGGCCCCCAACGAGCAGTACTTC

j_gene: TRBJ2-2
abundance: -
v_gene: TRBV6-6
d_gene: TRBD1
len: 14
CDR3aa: CASSGTGGAGELFF
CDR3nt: TGTGCCAGCAGCGGGACAGGGGGGGCCGGGGAGCTGTTTTTT

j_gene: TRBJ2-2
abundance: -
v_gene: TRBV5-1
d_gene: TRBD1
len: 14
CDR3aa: CASRTDRATGELFF
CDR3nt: TGCGCCAGCAGGACGGACAGGGCCACCGGGGAGCTGTTTTTT

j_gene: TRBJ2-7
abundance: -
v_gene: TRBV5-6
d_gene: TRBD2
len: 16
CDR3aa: CASSLGLAGPSYEQYF
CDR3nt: TGTGCCAGCAGCCTAGGACTAGCGGGACCCTCCTACGAGCAGTACTTC

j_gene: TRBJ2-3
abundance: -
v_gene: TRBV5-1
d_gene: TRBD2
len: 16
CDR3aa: CASSLSGRGGTDTQYF
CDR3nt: TGCGCCAGCAGCCTGAGCGGGAGAGGCGGCACAGATACGCAGTATTTT

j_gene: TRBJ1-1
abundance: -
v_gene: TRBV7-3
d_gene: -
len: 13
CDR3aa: CASSLMGHTEAFF
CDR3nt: TGTGCCAGCAGCTTAATGGGGCACACTGAAGCTTTCTTT

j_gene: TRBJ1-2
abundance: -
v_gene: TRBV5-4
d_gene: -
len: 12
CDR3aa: CASTLDRGGYTF
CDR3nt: TGTGCCAGCACCCTGGACAGAGGGGGCTACACCTTC

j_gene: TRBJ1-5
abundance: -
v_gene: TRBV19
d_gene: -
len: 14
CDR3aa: CASRTSPRGLPQHF
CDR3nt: TGTGCCAGTAGGACAAGCCCCCGGGGTTTGCCCCAGCATTTT

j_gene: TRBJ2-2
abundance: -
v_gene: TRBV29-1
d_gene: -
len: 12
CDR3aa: CSVVRFTGELFF
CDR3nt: TGCAGCGTTGTTCGGTTCACCGGGGAGCTGTTTTTT

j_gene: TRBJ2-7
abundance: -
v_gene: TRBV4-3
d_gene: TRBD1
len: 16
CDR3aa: CASSQDEGQGTYEQYF
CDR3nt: TGCGCCAGCAGCCAAGATGAGGGACAGGGGACCTACGAGCAGTACTTC

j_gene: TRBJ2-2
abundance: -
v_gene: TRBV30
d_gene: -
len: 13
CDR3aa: CAWSSWNTGELFF
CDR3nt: TGTGCCTGGAGTTCTTGGAACACCGGGGAGCTGTTTTTT

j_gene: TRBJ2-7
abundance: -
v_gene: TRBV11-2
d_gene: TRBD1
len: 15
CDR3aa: CASSFSGDRRDEQYF
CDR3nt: TGTGCCAGCAGCTTTTCCGGGGACAGACGGGACGAGCAGTACTTC

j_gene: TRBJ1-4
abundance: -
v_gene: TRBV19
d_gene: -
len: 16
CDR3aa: CASSIVKGRTNEKLFF
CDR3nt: TGTGCCAGTAGTATAGTTAAGGGGCGGACGAATGAAAAACTGTTTTTT

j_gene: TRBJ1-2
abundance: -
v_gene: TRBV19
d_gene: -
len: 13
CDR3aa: CASTTGGNYGYTF
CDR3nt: TGTGCCAGTACCACGGGGGGTAACTATGGCTACACCTTC

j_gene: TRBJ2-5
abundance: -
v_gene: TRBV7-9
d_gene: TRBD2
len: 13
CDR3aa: CASSLAGGETQYF
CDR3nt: TGTGCCAGCAGCTTAGCCGGGGGGGAGACCCAGTACTTC

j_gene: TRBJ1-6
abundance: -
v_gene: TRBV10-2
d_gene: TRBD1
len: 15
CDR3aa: CASTVGTGHNSPLHF
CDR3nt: TGCGCCAGCACCGTAGGGACAGGTCATAATTCACCCCTCCACTTT

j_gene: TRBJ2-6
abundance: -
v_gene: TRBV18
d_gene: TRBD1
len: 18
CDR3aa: CASSLTGTGVTGANVLTF
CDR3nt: TGTGCCAGCTCACTGACCGGGACAGGGGTTACTGGGGCCAACGTCCTGACTTTC

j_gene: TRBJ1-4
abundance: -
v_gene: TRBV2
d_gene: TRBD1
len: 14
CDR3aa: CASSRDSNNEKLFF
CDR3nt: TGTGCCAGCAGTCGGGACAGTAATAATGAAAAACTGTTTTTT

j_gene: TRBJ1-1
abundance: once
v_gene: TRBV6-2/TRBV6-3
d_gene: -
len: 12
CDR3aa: CASSYPRVPAFF
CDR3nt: TGTGCCAGCAGTTACCCCAGGGTTCCAGCTTTCTTT

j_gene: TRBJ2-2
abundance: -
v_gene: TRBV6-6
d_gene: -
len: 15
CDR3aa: CASSYSRLVAGELFF
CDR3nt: TGTGCCAGCAGTTACTCGAGACTAGTGGCCGGGGAGCTGTTTTTT

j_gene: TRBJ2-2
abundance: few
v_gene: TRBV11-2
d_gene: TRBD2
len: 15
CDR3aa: CASSLRRGYAGELFF
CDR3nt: TGTGCCAGCAGCTTACGGCGGGGGTACGCCGGGGAGCTGTTTTTT

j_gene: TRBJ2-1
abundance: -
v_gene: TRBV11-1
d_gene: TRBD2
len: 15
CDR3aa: CASSPPGLAYNEQFF
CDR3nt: TGTGCCAGCAGCCCTCCCGGACTAGCCTACAATGAGCAGTTCTTC

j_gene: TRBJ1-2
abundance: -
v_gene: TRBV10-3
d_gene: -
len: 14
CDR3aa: CAISEGRDLYGYTF
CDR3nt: TGTGCCATCAGTGAAGGCAGGGACTTATATGGCTACACCTTC

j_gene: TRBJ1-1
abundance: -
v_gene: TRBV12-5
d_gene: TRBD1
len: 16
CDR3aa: CASGPGTGYLNTEAFF
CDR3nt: TGTGCTAGTGGCCCAGGGACAGGGTATCTTAACACTGAAGCTTTCTTT

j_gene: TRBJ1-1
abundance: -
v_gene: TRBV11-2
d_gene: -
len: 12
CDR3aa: CASSLAQVEAFF
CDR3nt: TGTGCCAGCAGCTTAGCTCAGGTAGAAGCTTTCTTT

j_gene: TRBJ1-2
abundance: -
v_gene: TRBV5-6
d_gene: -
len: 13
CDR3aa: CASSSGNPDLYTF
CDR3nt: TGTGCCAGCAGCTCCGGGAACCCGGACCTCTACACCTTC

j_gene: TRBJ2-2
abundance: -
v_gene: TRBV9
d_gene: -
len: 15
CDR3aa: CASSVGRLDTGELFF
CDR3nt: TGTGCCAGCAGCGTCGGTCGACTCGACACCGGGGAGCTGTTTTTT

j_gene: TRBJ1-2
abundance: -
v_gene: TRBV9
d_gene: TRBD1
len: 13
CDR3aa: CASSVRTGDGYTF
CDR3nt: TGTGCCAGCAGCGTCCGGACAGGAGATGGCTACACCTTC

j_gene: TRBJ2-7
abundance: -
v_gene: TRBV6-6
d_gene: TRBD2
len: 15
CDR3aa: CASSTLAGGPREQYF
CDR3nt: TGTGCCAGCAGTACCCTAGCGGGAGGGCCGCGCGAGCAGTACTTC

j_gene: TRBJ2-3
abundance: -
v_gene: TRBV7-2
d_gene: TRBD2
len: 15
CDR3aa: CASSLGGRRDDTQYF
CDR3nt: TGTGCCAGCAGCTTGGGCGGGAGACGTGATGATACGCAGTATTTT

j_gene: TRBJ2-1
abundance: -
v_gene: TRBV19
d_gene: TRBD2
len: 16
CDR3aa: CASRQTSGRTNNEQFF
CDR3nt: TGTGCCAGTAGGCAGACTAGCGGGAGGACGAACAATGAGCAGTTCTTC

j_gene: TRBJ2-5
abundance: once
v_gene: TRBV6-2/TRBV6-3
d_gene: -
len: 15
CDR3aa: CASSWRDEGKETQYF
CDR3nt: TGTGCCAGCAGTTGGCGAGACGAGGGCAAAGAGACCCAGTACTTC

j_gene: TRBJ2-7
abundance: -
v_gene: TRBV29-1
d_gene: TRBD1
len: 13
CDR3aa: CSVVQGVAGEQYF
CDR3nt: TGCAGCGTTGTACAGGGGGTAGCCGGCGAGCAGTACTTC

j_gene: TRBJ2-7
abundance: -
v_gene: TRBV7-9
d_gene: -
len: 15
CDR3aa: CASSSTFRTPYEQYF
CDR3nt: TGTGCCAGCAGCTCGACGTTTCGGACTCCCTACGAGCAGTACTTC

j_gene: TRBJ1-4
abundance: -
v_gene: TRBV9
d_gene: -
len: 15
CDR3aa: CASSVAGVGGEKLFF
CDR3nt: TGTGCCAGCAGCGTTGCGGGGGTAGGAGGGGAAAAACTGTTTTTT